Given below is one T cell receptor beta chain in context. Its antigen is unidentified. A read error may account for a junction end that differs from germline. The data derive from a study of breast tumors, draining lymph nodes, adjacent tissues. Regarding the study as a whole: That most tumor T cells come from lymph nodes remained unproven. The data were judged consistent with most tumor T cells coming from lymph node and expanding in tumor.

TCRdb re-derived calls from the multiplex PCR reads in MiXCR, one entry per CDR3 protein. The table has some 47,000 distinct CDR3 sequences, approximately 45% seen once; the top ten hold approximately 10%. This CDR3 spans 17 amino acids. Looked up from germline, CDR1 is DFQATT and CDR2 is SNEGSKA (reference sequence). Sequenced: breast tumor tissue. The chain is built from TRBV20-1 and TRBJ1-2, with a tentative D call TRBD1 (5 bases). This receptor was taken from a female donor with breast cancer. Some clones in this sample may be carry-over from other donors' samples. The CDR3 DNA sequence: TGCAGTACTAGAGACGCCACTACAGGATCCTCTAACCATGGCTACACCTTC. This translates into CSTRDATTGSSNHGYTF.